These 6 T cell receptor beta chains share one sample of origin, sequenced in a study of cytotoxic CD8 clonotypes in ibrutinib-treated CLL. The method was immunoSEQ multiplex PCR; TCRdb's version includes in-frame clones alone and lacks a portion of them. The sample shows around 310,000 clones, just under 80% of them seen only once. The specimen was PBMCs, collected before ibrutinib treatment. The receptors here all came from a human donor with chronic lymphocytic leukemia.

V and J are TRBV5-6 and TRBJ2-4; D is ambiguous. CDR1 is SGHDT, CDR2 YYEEEE, per germline. The CDR3 extends over 14 amino acids. The V end lost 0 bases, the J end lost 7 bases, and 11 bases lay between the germline ends. CDR3 in DNA: TGTGCCAGCAGCTTGGATGGGGATTTCAACATTCAGTACTTC. Amino acids: CASSLDGDFNIQYF.

A few counts support this clone. The V gene is TRBV12-5, the J gene TRBJ1-2; D gene ambiguous. CDR1 and CDR2 (germline): LGHNT, FRNRAP. The CDR3 contains 12 residues. Between the trimmed V and J ends, which lost 6 bases and 5 bases, there was a span of 10 bases. The CDR3 DNA reads TGTGCTAGTGGACCCCTGGGGTATGGCTACACCTTC. Residues: CASGPLGYGYTF.

The chain couples TRBV28 to TRBJ2-6, with a weak D call TRBD2 (6 bases). The CDR3 sequence is 15 residues long. CDR1 is MDHEN, CDR2 SYDVKM, per germline. V dropped 7 bases and J dropped 3 bases, with 13 bases sitting between them. CDR3: CASTLGRYGANVLTF. CDR3 in DNA: TGTGCCAGCACCCTGGGGAGGTATGGGGCCAACGTCCTGACTTTC.

The V call is TRBV6-1, the J call TRBJ1-5, with a possible D match to TRBD1 (5 bases). V lost 6 bases, J lost 5 bases, and 11 bases lay in between. The germline V gene has CDR1 MNHNS and CDR2 SASEGT. This CDR3 region has 13 residues. CDR3 residues: CASSLMGDQPQHF. CDR3 DNA: TGTGCCAGCAGCTTAATGGGGGATCAGCCCCAGCATTTT.

The chain carries TRBV5-1 and TRBJ2-7; the match to TRBD2 covers 7 bases. V gave up 0 bases and J gave up 2 bases; unmatched junction bases: 5. From germline, CDR1 is SGHRS and CDR2 YFSETQ. The CDR3 extends over 15 amino acids. The CDR3 coding sequence is TGCGCCAGCAGCTTGGGGCTAGCGGAGGCCTACGAGCAGTACTTC. This encodes CASSLGLAEAYEQYF.

The chain joins TRBV5-3 to TRBJ2-7, with 11 bases aligning to TRBD2. TRBV5-3 is classed as an ORF, of uncertain function. The ends lost 4 bases at V and 4 bases at J; junction bases unmatched: 4. The CDR3 consists of 14 residues. Written as DNA, the CDR3 is TGTGCCAGAAGCACCGGGACTAGCGGATACGAGCAGTACTTC. Translating gives CARSTGTSGYEQYF.